This T cell receptor (beta chain) emerged from a study of Tregs in tolerant kidney transplant recipients. With regard to this clone: The antigen is not known.

CD4+CD25+CD127- Tregs, CD4+CD25- non-Tregs, CD4 and CD8 cells were sorted. Findings of the study overall: Tregs expanded with activated donor B cells seemed most donor-specific. The small number of patients limits these findings pending further validation. This study did not directly address biological reproducibility.

The method was immunoSEQ multiplex PCR; TCRdb's version includes in-frame clones alone and lacks a portion of them. Here the sample spans 90,000 or so clones, approximately 90% being singletons. V was clipped by 2 bases and J by 3 bases, with 14 bases between them. From germline, CDR1 is MNHEY and CDR2 SMNVEV (reference sequence). This CDR3 spans 16 amino acids. The receptor was derived from a human donor in good health. The rearrangement joins TRBV27 to TRBJ2-1; D is possibly TRBD2 (7 bases). The specimen sequenced was CD8+ T cells from blood. The CDR3 DNA sequence: TGTGCCAGCAGTTTACCGGCGGGGGCTGGCTACAATGAGCAGTTCTTC. Translating gives CASSLPAGAGYNEQFF.